One and the same sample provided the 8 T cell receptor beta chains below, sequenced in a study of blood T cell repertoires in COVID-19. Assay used: immunoSEQ multiplex PCR; TCRdb lists only in-frame clones, some missing. The sample includes under 100,000 clones, 85% to 90% of them seen just once. Sequenced sample: peripheral blood. The receptors originated from a man aged 40-49 years with acute or convalescent COVID-19.

The J gene is TRBJ2-5, the V gene TRBV4-2; 16 bases line up with TRBD2. V was pared by 0 bases and J by 6 bases, with 4 bases of the junction left unmatched. This CDR3 has 17 residues. CDR1 is LGHNA, CDR2 YNFKEQ, per germline. The CDR3 sequence is CASSQDGTSGRVKTQYF. As DNA, the CDR3 is TGTGCCAGCAGCCAAGACGGGACTAGCGGGAGGGTAAAGACCCAGTACTTC.

V is TRBV4-2 and J is TRBJ1-4, with D unclear. Germline values: CDR1 LGHNA, CDR2 YNFKEQ. The ends were cut back, 2 bases at V and 8 bases at J, with 12 bases in the middle. The CDR3 is 14 amino acids. CDR3 sequence (DNA): TGTGCCAGCAGCCAATCAGGCTCCTCGGAAAAACTGTTTTTT. As protein: CASSQSGSSEKLFF.

This clone was counted at least ten times. J is TRBJ1-5 and V is TRBV30; maybe TRBD1 (5 bases). CDR1 is GTSNPN, CDR2 SVGIG, per germline (reference sequence). Trimming removed 3 bases from V and 5 bases from J, with 17 bases in between. CDR3 size: 15 residues. The CDR3 region is CAWSNGQGGDQPQHF. The CDR3 DNA follows: TGTGCCTGGAGCAATGGGCAGGGAGGTGATCAGCCCCAGCATTTT. Variable domain in full (rest from reference TRBV30 and TRBJ1-5): SQTIHQWPATLVQPVGSPLSLECTVEGTSNPNLYWYRQAAGRGLQLLFYSVGIGQISSEVPQNLSASRPQDRQFILSSKKLLLSDSGFYLCAWSNGQGGDQPQHFGDGTRLSIL.

The chain carries TRBV6-4 and TRBJ2-1; 13 nucleotides agree with TRBD2. Germline CDR1 MRHNA, CDR2 SNTAGT. Unmatched junction bases numbered 7, after V lost 6 bases and J lost 8 bases. The CDR3 has 15 amino acids. The CDR3 sequence is CASSPTSGGPHEQFF. Written as DNA, the CDR3 is TGTGCCAGCAGCCCGACTAGCGGGGGGCCTCATGAGCAGTTCTTC.

This sequence joins TRBV20-1 and TRBJ2-3; D is uncertain. Trimming stripped 5 bases from V and 6 bases from J, with 9 bases between. Germline assignment: CDR1 DFQATT and CDR2 SNEGSKA (reference sequence). The CDR3 totals 11 residues. The CDR3 reads CSARESDTQYF. In DNA form, the CDR3 reads TGCAGTGCTCGTGAGTCGGATACGCAGTATTTT.

V is TRBV7-9 and J is TRBJ1-6; 7 bases line up with TRBD1. V gave up 2 bases and J gave up 7 bases; unmatched junction bases: 5. The CDR3 extends over 15 amino acids. Germline V gene data show CDR1 as SEHNR and CDR2 as FQNEAQ (reference sequence). CDR3 nucleotide sequence: TGTGCCAGCAGCTTATTACAGGGGAGGAATTCACCCCTCCACTTT. Protein sequence: CASSLLQGRNSPLHF.

The V call is TRBV7-9, the J call TRBJ1-3; weak D call: TRBD1 (6 bases). The CDR3 is 15 amino acids. With 0 bases removed from V and 4 bases from J, the gap between germline ends came to 10 bases. Germline CDR1 and CDR2: SEHNR and FQNEAQ (reference sequence). The DNA for the CDR3 is TGTGCCAGCAGCTTAGCCGGTGGGACAGGAAACACCATATATTTT. Protein: CASSLAGGTGNTIYF. Complete variable domain (other parts from reference TRBV7-9 and TRBJ1-3): DTGVSQNPRHKITKRGQNVTFRCDPISEHNRLYWYRQTLGQGPEFLTYFQNEAQLEKSRLLSDRFSAERPKGSFSTLEIQRTEQGDSAMYLCASSLAGGTGNTIYFGEGSWLTVV.

This chain uses TRBV28 with TRBJ1-1; D not resolved. This CDR3 has 13 amino acids. V gave up 8 bases and J gave up 0 bases, with 10 bases separating them. Per the germline V gene, CDR1 is MDHEN and CDR2 is SYDVKM. Here the CDR3 reads CASGRLLNTEAFF. The DNA for the CDR3 is TGTGCCAGCGGGCGTCTTTTGAACACTGAAGCTTTCTTT.